The rows below give T cell receptor beta chains drawn from one sample of a study of neoadjuvant anti-PD-1 for oral cavity cancer. The repertoire was sequenced with immunoSEQ multiplex PCR; TCRdb's copy has only in-frame clones and lacks some. This sample has around 12,000 clones, with about three fifths found just once. Sample: tumor tissue, taken before nivolumab (anti-PD-1) treatment. These receptors were taken from a person between 40 and 85 years old with oral cavity squamous cell carcinoma. The CDR3 runs from the conserved cysteine through the conserved F or W. The D gene is left open where the match is weak. Clone size is not always given. Where it is, it says once, few, many or a class for expanded clones.

size,length,J,D,V,DNA,CDR3
once,13,TRBJ1-3,.,TRBV13,TGTGCCAGCAGCCGGGGTCGTGGAAACACCATATATTTT,CASSRGRGNTIYF
few,13,TRBJ1-1,.,TRBV9,TGTGCCAGCAGCGTCAGGGAAGGGACTGAAGCTTTCTTT,CASSVREGTEAFF
.,14,TRBJ2-2,.,TRBV9,TGTGCCAGCAGCGTAGACCAGGGTTCCGGGGAGCTGTTTTTT,CASSVDQGSGELFF
few,17,TRBJ2-7,TRBD2,TRBV5-1,TGCGCCAGCAGCCTTGGACTAGCGGGAGCGTTCACCCACGAGCAGTACTTC,CASSLGLAGAFTHEQYF
.,15,TRBJ2-1,TRBD2,TRBV15,TGTGCCACCAGCAGAGGCGGGGGCTCCTACAATGAGCAGTTCTTC,CATSRGGGSYNEQFF
.,11,TRBJ2-2,.,TRBV6-5,TGTGCCAGCAAGAACACCGGGGAGCTGTTTTTT,CASKNTGELFF
few,15,TRBJ2-7,TRBD2,TRBV7-6,TGTGCCAGCAGCTTAGATTCGGGACTAGTGTACGAGCAGTACTTC,CASSLDSGLVYEQYF
medium-sized,14,TRBJ2-2,TRBD1,TRBV14,TGTGCCAGCAGACGGGACAGTTACACCGGGGAGCTGTTTTTT,CASRRDSYTGELFF
.,15,TRBJ1-5,.,TRBV19,TGTGCCAGTAGTATAGGAGGGGTTAGCAATCAGCCCCAGCATTTT,CASSIGGVSNQPQHF
.,13,TRBJ2-2,.,TRBV2,TGTGCCAGCAGTGAACGTTGGACCGGGGAGCTGTTTTTT,CASSERWTGELFF
.,12,TRBJ2-5,.,TRBV2,TGTGCCAGCAGTGCCGGCAAAGAGACCCAGTACTTC,CASSAGKETQYF
.,14,TRBJ2-7,.,TRBV6-6,TGTGCCAGCAGTTACGGGTCAGGTACCTACGAGCAGTACTTC,CASSYGSGTYEQYF
.,14,TRBJ2-3,.,TRBV5-1,TGCGCCAGCAGCTTTGCGGGCCCCGGAGATACGCAGTATTTT,CASSFAGPGDTQYF
.,13,TRBJ2-2,.,TRBV10-1,TGCGCCAGCAGCCTAAACGTCCCCGGGGAGCTGTTTTTT,CASSLNVPGELFF
once,14,TRBJ2-7,.,TRBV27,TGTGCCAGCAGCCCGGGGGCGATGAACTACGAGCAGTACTTC,CASSPGAMNYEQYF
few,15,TRBJ2-7,.,TRBV2,TGTGCCAGCAGCCCCCGGCGCACAAGCTCCTACGAGCAGTACTTC,CASSPRRTSSYEQYF
.,15,TRBJ1-2,TRBD1,TRBV6-5,TGTGCCAGCAGGCCGGGGGGGGGACAGACGAAAGGCTACACCTTC,CASRPGGGQTKGYTF
large,14,TRBJ1-3,.,TRBV19,TGTGCCAGCTCGGGACGGGACTCTGGAAACACCATATATTTT,CASSGRDSGNTIYF
.,12,TRBJ2-2,.,TRBV19,TGTGCCAGTAGTATAGGACCCGGGGAGCTGTTTTTT,CASSIGPGELFF
.,14,TRBJ2-5,TRBD1,TRBV5-1,TGCGCCAGCAGCGTTACAGGGGGCCAAGAGACCCAGTACTTC,CASSVTGGQETQYF
.,13,TRBJ1-1,.,TRBV7-9,TGTGCCAGCAGCTTGGGGGCAAACACTGAAGCTTTCTTT,CASSLGANTEAFF
few,11,TRBJ2-3,.,TRBV10-3,TGTGCCATCAGTGAAGGTCCTACGCAGTATTTT,CAISEGPTQYF
.,13,TRBJ2-1,.,TRBV11-2,TGTGCCAGCAGCCTTGGGCTAGACAATGAGCAGTTCTTC,CASSLGLDNEQFF
.,14,TRBJ1-5,.,TRBV28,TGTGCCAGCAGTTTTATAGATAGCAATCAGCCCCAGCATTTT,CASSFIDSNQPQHF
once,15,TRBJ2-5,TRBD2,TRBV7-9,TGTGCCAGCAGCTTGACCCTAGCGGGAGGAGAGACCCAGTACTTC,CASSLTLAGGETQYF
.,15,TRBJ2-1,.,TRBV5-1,TGCGCCAGCAGCAAACAGGGTAGCTCCTACAATGAGCAGTTCTTC,CASSKQGSSYNEQFF
.,14,TRBJ2-5,TRBD2,TRBV2,TGTGCCAGCAGAGCCGGGACTAGCGGAGAGACCCAGTACTTC,CASRAGTSGETQYF
.,16,TRBJ2-5,.,TRBV19,TGTGCCAGTACTAGGGACCCGGGCTCGGCGATAAAGACCCAGTACTTC,CASTRDPGSAIKTQYF
few,12,TRBJ2-1,.,TRBV5-6,TGTGCCAGCAGCTTAGAATACAATGAGCAGTTCTTC,CASSLEYNEQFF
.,11,TRBJ2-5,.,TRBV6-5,TGTGCCAGCAGTGCGCTAGAGACCCAGTACTTC,CASSALETQYF
.,13,TRBJ2-5,.,TRBV6-4,TGTGCCATCAGTGAGTCGGCCCAAGAGACCCAGTACTTC,CAISESAQETQYF
.,16,TRBJ2-1,TRBD2,TRBV6-5,TGTGCCAGCAGTTCCGGGACTAGCGGGCCCTACAATGAGCAGTTCTTC,CASSSGTSGPYNEQFF
medium-sized,11,TRBJ1-2,.,TRBV20-1,TGCAGTGCCGCAGGGTACTCTGGCTACACCTTC,CSAAGYSGYTF
.,12,TRBJ2-2,.,TRBV30,TGTGCCTGGAGAACGTCAGGCGGGGAGCTGTTTTTT,CAWRTSGGELFF
few,11,TRBJ2-3,.,TRBV5-6,TGTGCCAGCAGGGCCGCAGATACGCAGTATTTT,CASRAADTQYF
.,16,TRBJ2-1,.,TRBV7-9,TGTGCCAGCAGCTTAGGGGGGGCTCTCCTTGGGAATGAGCAGTTCTTC,CASSLGGALLGNEQFF
.,14,TRBJ1-2,TRBD1,TRBV28,TGTGCCAGCAGTACCCCCGGGACAGGGAATGGCTACACCTTC,CASSTPGTGNGYTF
.,13,TRBJ2-5,TRBD2,TRBV2,TGTGCCAGCAGCCCCCCCGGGGGGTCTGCCCAGTACTTC,CASSPPGGSAQYF